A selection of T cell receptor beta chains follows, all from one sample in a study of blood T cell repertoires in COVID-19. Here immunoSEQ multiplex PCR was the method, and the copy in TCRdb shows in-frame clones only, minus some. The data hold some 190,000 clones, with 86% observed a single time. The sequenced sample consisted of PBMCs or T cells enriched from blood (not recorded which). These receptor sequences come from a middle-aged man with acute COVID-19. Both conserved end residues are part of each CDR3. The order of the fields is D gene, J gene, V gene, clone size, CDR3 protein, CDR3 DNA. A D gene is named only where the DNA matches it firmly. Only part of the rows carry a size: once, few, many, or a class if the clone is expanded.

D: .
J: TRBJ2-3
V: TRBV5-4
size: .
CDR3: CASSLAATPTADTQYF
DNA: TGTGCCAGCAGCTTGGCCGCGACACCCACCGCAGATACGCAGTATTTT

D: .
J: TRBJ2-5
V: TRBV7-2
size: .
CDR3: CASSLVSGKETQYF
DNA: TGTGCCAGCAGCTTAGTGTCAGGGAAAGAGACCCAGTACTTC

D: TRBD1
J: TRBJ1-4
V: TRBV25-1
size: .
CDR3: CASSEGQDRGGKLFF
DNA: TGTGCCAGCAGTGAAGGTCAGGACAGGGGAGGAAAACTGTTTTTT

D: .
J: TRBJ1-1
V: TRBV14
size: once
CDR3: CASSQDRGWEAFF
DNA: TGTGCCAGCAGCCAAGATAGGGGATGGGAAGCTTTCTTT

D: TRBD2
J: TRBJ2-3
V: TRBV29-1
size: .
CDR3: CSVRTGGLAGGPGDTQYF
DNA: TGCAGCGTGAGGACAGGCGGGCTAGCGGGAGGGCCGGGGGATACGCAGTATTTT

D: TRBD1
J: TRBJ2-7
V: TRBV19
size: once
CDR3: CASSATGTGPLEQYF
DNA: TGTGCCAGTAGCGCCACCGGGACAGGACCCCTCGAGCAGTACTTC

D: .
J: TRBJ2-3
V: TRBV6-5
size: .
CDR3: CASTGLVGTDTQYF
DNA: TGTGCCAGCACGGGGTTGGTGGGCACAGATACGCAGTATTTT

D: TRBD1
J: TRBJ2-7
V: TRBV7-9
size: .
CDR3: CAVGTAHSYEQYF
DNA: TGTGCGGTAGGGACAGCGCATTCCTACGAGCAGTACTTC

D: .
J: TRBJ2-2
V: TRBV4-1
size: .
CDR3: CASSQEGGSTGELFF
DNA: TGCGCCAGCAGCCAAGAAGGGGGTAGCACCGGGGAGCTGTTTTTT

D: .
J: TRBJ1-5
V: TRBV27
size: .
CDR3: CASSRGAGGQPQHF
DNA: TGTGCCAGCAGCCGTGGAGCCGGCGGTCAGCCCCAGCATTTT

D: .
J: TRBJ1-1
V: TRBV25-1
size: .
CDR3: CASSPLETETNTEAFF
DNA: TGTGCCAGCAGTCCCCTGGAGACAGAGACGAACACTGAAGCTTTCTTT

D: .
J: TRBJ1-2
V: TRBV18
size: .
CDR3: CASSPSRAGDGYTF
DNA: TGTGCCAGCTCACCAAGCCGGGCGGGGGATGGCTACACCTTC

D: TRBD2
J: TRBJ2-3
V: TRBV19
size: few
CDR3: CASSITKLLAVTDTQYF
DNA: TGTGCCAGTAGTATAACCAAATTACTAGCGGTGACAGATACGCAGTATTTT

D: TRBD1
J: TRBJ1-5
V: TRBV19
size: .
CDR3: CASSTQTGTSSNQPQHF
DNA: TGTGCCAGTAGTACTCAGACAGGGACGTCGAGCAATCAGCCCCAGCATTTT

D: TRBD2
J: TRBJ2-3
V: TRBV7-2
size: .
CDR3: CASSRGLARLTDTQYF
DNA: TGTGCCAGCAGCCGTGGACTAGCCCGGCTCACAGATACGCAGTATTTT

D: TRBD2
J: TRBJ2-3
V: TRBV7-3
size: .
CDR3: CASSSRSGRGTDTQYF
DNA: TGTGCCAGCAGCTCCCGTAGCGGGAGGGGCACAGATACGCAGTATTTT

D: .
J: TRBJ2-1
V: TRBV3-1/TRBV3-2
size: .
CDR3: CASSQGPREQFF
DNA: TGTGCCAGCAGCCAAGGGCCTAGGGAGCAGTTCTTC